This passage covers 28 T cell receptor beta chains from one sample sequenced in a study of T cells in narcolepsy. Assay used: immunoSEQ multiplex PCR; TCRdb lists only in-frame clones, some missing. Of roughly 25,000 clones listed, roughly 85% are singletons. Specimen: CD45RA- memory CD4+ T cells from PBMCs. The receptors shown here come from a human donor with narcolepsy.

The chain couples TRBV2 to TRBJ2-2, with a tentative D call TRBD1 (5 bases). V lost 2 bases, J lost 0 bases, and 16 bases lay in between. The CDR3 loop spans 18 amino acids. From germline, CDR1 is SNHLY and CDR2 FYNNEI. CDR3 coding DNA: TGTGCCAGCAGTGAAACCAAGGGGTTCCTGGCGAACACCGGGGAGCTGTTTTTT. This encodes CASSETKGFLANTGELFF.

In this sample, this clone turned up a few times. The gene calls are TRBV6-1 and TRBJ1-5, with D maybe TRBD1 (5 bases). Trimming pared 4 bases from V and 1 base from J, leaving 11 bases between. This CDR3 contains 15 residues. CDR1 and CDR2 from the germline V gene are MNHNS and SASEGT. CDR3 in amino acids: CASSAGGISNQPQHF. The CDR3 coding sequence is TGTGCCAGCAGTGCCGGGGGTATAAGCAATCAGCCCCAGCATTTT.

V and J are TRBV6-1 and TRBJ1-4, with D possibly TRBD1 on 5 matching bases. V was trimmed by 2 bases and J by 8 bases, leaving 12 bases between them. Germline V gene sequence: CDR1 MNHNS, CDR2 SASEGT. This CDR3 is 14 amino acids long. CDR3 in amino acids: CASSERGGDEKLFF. For the CDR3, the DNA is TGTGCCAGCAGTGAAAGAGGAGGGGACGAAAAACTGTTTTTT.

The chain couples TRBV7-3 to TRBJ2-1; the match to TRBD2 covers 7 bases. This CDR3 region has 15 residues. The trim removed 5 bases at V and 6 bases at J, leaving 10 bases unmatched. CDR1 and CDR2 (germline): SGHTA, FQGTGA. This CDR3 reads CASSPGGKGGNEQFF. CDR3 nucleotide sequence: TGTGCCAGCAGCCCGGGGGGAAAGGGAGGCAATGAGCAGTTCTTC.

The V and J genes are TRBV5-1 and TRBJ1-4, with D perhaps TRBD1 (5 bases). This CDR3 is 13 amino acids long. Trimming took off 0 bases at V and 12 bases at J, with 12 bases between the two ends. Germline loops: CDR1 SGHRS, CDR2 YFSETQ. Here the CDR3 reads CASSLETGGELFF. In DNA form, the CDR3 reads TGCGCCAGCAGCTTGGAGACTGGGGGGGAACTGTTTTTT.

This rearrangement joins TRBV5-4 to TRBJ2-7, with 13 bases fitting TRBD2. This CDR3 is 16 amino acids long. J gave up 7 bases and V 5 bases, and 12 bases lay outside the gene matches. Germline CDR1 SGHNT, CDR2 YYREEE (reference sequence). The CDR3 protein is CASSAPGTSGDWEQYF. The CDR3 nucleotides are TGTGCCAGCAGTGCCCCCGGGACTAGCGGGGATTGGGAGCAGTACTTC.

Only one count was recorded for this clone. The rearrangement uses TRBV7-9 and TRBJ2-1; D gene uncertain. The germline V and J ends were trimmed by 2 bases and 9 bases, with 8 bases remaining between them. Germline V gene data show CDR1 as SEHNR and CDR2 as FQNEAQ (reference sequence). The CDR3 has 12 residues. CDR3 bases: TGTGCCAGCAGCTTAAATAGTGGTGAGCAGTTCTTC. This codes for CASSLNSGEQFF.

This clone was seen a handful of times. This rearrangement joins TRBV5-6 to TRBJ1-1, with 8 bases that match TRBD1. In germline, CDR1 is SGHDT, CDR2 YYEEEE. The CDR3 contains 15 residues. V lost 1 base to trimming and J lost 1 base; unmatched junction nucleotides: 3. The CDR3 DNA sequence: TGTGCCAGCAGCTTGCTAGGGACAGGGAACACTGAAGCTTTCTTT. This codes for CASSLLGTGNTEAFF.

This chain links TRBV18 with TRBJ2-2; 9 nucleotides line up with TRBD1. Trimming removed 4 bases from V and 3 bases from J; junction bases left unmatched: 6. The CDR3 is 16 residues long. From germline, CDR1 is KGHSH and CDR2 LQKENI. In DNA, the CDR3 is TGTGCCAGCTCACTATCCCGGGACAGGGACACCGGGGAGCTGTTTTTT. Its protein product is CASSLSRDRDTGELFF.

The chain combines TRBV11-3 with TRBJ2-1, with TRBD2 as a possible D gene (5 bases). Trimming shortened V by 5 bases and J by 4 bases, and 15 bases separated the two germline ends. Germline lookup yields CDR1 SGHNT and CDR2 YENEEA. The CDR3 covers 15 residues. CDR3 DNA sequence: TGTGCCAGCAGCCCGCGGGTGGGCGGGTACAATGAGCAGTTCTTC. It is translated as CASSPRVGGYNEQFF.

This rearrangement joins TRBV5-6 to TRBJ1-2, with 7 bases aligning to TRBD1. CDR3 size: 13 residues. The junction had 3 bases not matched to a gene; V was cut back by 0 bases and J by 7 bases. Germline V gives CDR1 SGHDT, CDR2 YYEEEE. The CDR3, as DNA: TGTGCCAGCAGCTTGGATCCAGGGGGTGGCTACACCTTC. Translating gives CASSLDPGGGYTF.

V usage is TRBV29-1 and J usage is TRBJ2-5, with TRBD2 matching 9 bases. The germline CDR1 and CDR2 sequences are SQVTM and ANQGSEA. V was clipped by 4 bases and J by 1 base; unmatched bases: 7. The CDR3 consists of 15 residues. As DNA, the CDR3 is TGCAGCGTTGTAGGGGGCGGGAGGGTCCAAGAGACCCAGTACTTC. It is translated as CSVVGGGRVQETQYF.

The V and J genes are TRBV19 and TRBJ1-2; tentatively, D is TRBD1 (5 bases). The CDR3 runs 15 residues. Trimming left V 11 bases short and J 4 bases short, with 23 bases between. CDR1 is LNHDA, CDR2 SQIVND, per germline (reference sequence). DNA of the CDR3: TGTGCCGTCCTTTCTATCGGGGGTAGGGGCTATGGCTACACCTTC. As protein: CAVLSIGGRGYGYTF.

The CDR3 region is CASSSHPRQGGLAGGINEQFF. CDR3 nucleotides: TGCGCCAGCAGCTCCCACCCTCGACAGGGGGGACTAGCGGGAGGAATCAATGAGCAGTTCTTC. The chain couples TRBV5-1 to TRBJ2-1, with 15 bases lining up with TRBD2. The germline V gene encodes CDR1 SGHRS and CDR2 YFSETQ. The V gene end was trimmed by 3 bases and the J gene end by 6 bases; junction bases not matched to a gene: 19. The CDR3 has 21 residues.

The chain is built from TRBV29-1 and TRBJ1-1, with D tentatively TRBD1 (6 bases). Trimming stripped 5 bases from V and 4 bases from J, with 14 bases between. Germline V CDR1 and CDR2: SQVTM, ANQGSEA. The CDR3 length is 13 residues. CDR3 amino acids: CSVIGEGVTEAFF. CDR3 in DNA: TGCAGCGTTATAGGGGAGGGGGTCACTGAAGCTTTCTTT.

The rearrangement joins TRBV19 to TRBJ2-7; 11 bases align to TRBD1. V was clipped by 7 bases and J by 3 bases; unmatched bases: 5. CDR3 length: 14 residues. Germline assignment: CDR1 LNHDA and CDR2 SQIVND (reference sequence). CDR3 bases: TGTGCCAGTACCGATGGGACAGGGGGCTACGAGCAGTACTTC. Amino acid sequence: CASTDGTGGYEQYF.

The chain couples TRBV7-6 to TRBJ2-7; 9 nucleotides match TRBD2. Germline V lookup: CDR1 SGHVS, CDR2 FNYEAQ. The CDR3 contains 18 residues. With 5 bases clipped from V and 2 bases from J, the junction kept 16 bases outside the gene matches. CDR3 sequence reads: CASSPRLLTSGRTYEQYF. CDR3 DNA sequence: TGTGCCAGCAGCCCACGACTCCTGACTAGCGGAAGAACCTACGAGCAGTACTTC.

This clone was observed a few times. The chain combines TRBV27 with TRBJ1-1; D is uncertain. In germline, CDR1 is MNHEY, CDR2 SMNVEV (reference sequence). The CDR3 is made up of 16 amino acids. V lost 5 bases and J 1 base, leaving 17 bases between the germline ends. CDR3 residues: CASSPILGDKNTEAFF. CDR3 nucleotides: TGTGCCAGCAGTCCTATCTTGGGAGACAAGAACACTGAAGCTTTCTTT.

The chain combines TRBV27 with TRBJ1-1, with D hard to call. The V and J ends lost 4 bases and 5 bases respectively, with 17 bases between them. The CDR3 loop spans 15 amino acids. CDR1 MNHEY and CDR2 SMNVEV come from the germline V gene (reference sequence). CDR3 coding DNA: TGTGCCAGCAGTTCGTCGGGTGTGTGGTTAACTGAAGCTTTCTTT. Amino acids: CASSSSGVWLTEAFF.

The chain couples TRBV27 to TRBJ2-7; weak D call: TRBD1 (5 bases). CDR1 and CDR2 from the germline V gene are MNHEY and SMNVEV (reference sequence). V lost 8 bases to trimming and J lost 6 bases, with 14 bases between them. This CDR3 region has 12 residues. CDR3 in amino acids: CASSTMGLEQYF. The CDR3, as DNA: TGTGCCAGCTCCACGATGGGGCTCGAGCAGTACTTC.

This sequence joins TRBV10-1 and TRBJ2-4, with 8 bases matching TRBD2. The germline gives CDR1 WNHNN, CDR2 SYGVQD (reference sequence). The V gene end was trimmed by 3 bases and the J gene end by 0 bases; junction bases not matched to a gene: 10. The CDR3 is 18 residues long. For the CDR3, the DNA is TGCGCCAGCAGTGACGGGGGGGCTAAACCTCTAGCCAAAAACATTCAGTACTTC. This encodes CASSDGGAKPLAKNIQYF.

This clone was seen more than once but under ten times. The chain has TRBV18 and TRBJ2-2; 8 bases are a match to TRBD2. This CDR3 spans 16 amino acids. Trimming at V came to 5 bases and at J to 2 bases, leaving 7 bases not matched to a gene. From germline, CDR1 is KGHSH and CDR2 LQKENI. Written as DNA, the CDR3 is TGTGCCAGCTCAGGACAAGCGGGAGCTAACACCGGGGAGCTGTTTTTT. As protein: CASSGQAGANTGELFF.

This clone was counted once. The chain recombines TRBV2 with TRBJ2-2; no definite D call. The CDR3 sequence is 14 residues long. V lost 2 bases to trimming and J lost 1 base, with 5 bases between them. Germline V lookup: CDR1 SNHLY, CDR2 FYNNEI. CDR3 in DNA: TGTGCCAGCAGTGAACAGATGAACACCGGGGAGCTGTTTTTT. This gives the protein CASSEQMNTGELFF.

This rearrangement joins TRBV19 to TRBJ2-6, with TRBD1 matching 9 bases. This CDR3 has 20 residues. V was pared by 6 bases and J by 0 bases, with 15 bases of the junction left unmatched. Germline-derived CDR1 and CDR2 are LNHDA and SQIVND (reference sequence). DNA of the CDR3: TGTGCCAGTAGGAACGTTCGGGACAGGGAAACCAACTCTGGGGCCAACGTCCTGACTTTC. Residues: CASRNVRDRETNSGANVLTF. Variable domain in full (rest from reference TRBV19 and TRBJ2-6): DGGITQSPKYLFRKEGQNVTLSCEQNLNHDAMYWYRQDPGQGLRLIYYSQIVNDFQKGDIAEGYSVSREKKESFPLTVTSAQKNPTAFYLCASRNVRDRETNSGANVLTFGAGSRLTVL.

This sequence joins TRBV4-2 and TRBJ2-3, with D maybe TRBD2 (5 bases). The CDR3 loop spans 16 amino acids. Germline V gene data show CDR1 as LGHNA and CDR2 as YNFKEQ. Trimming shortened V by 4 bases and J by 5 bases, and 19 bases separated the two germline ends. CDR3 nucleotide sequence: TGTGCCAGCAGCCTACCCGTCGGAGGAGGAGTAGATACGCAGTATTTT. Amino acid sequence: CASSLPVGGGVDTQYF.

The rearrangement uses TRBV7-9 and TRBJ2-7; the D is unclear. V lost 2 bases, J lost 5 bases, and 13 bases lay in between. The CDR3 runs 14 residues. Looked up from germline, CDR1 is SEHNR and CDR2 is FQNEAQ (reference sequence). The CDR3 DNA reads as TGTGCCAGCAGCTTAATGAGTGGGCCTAACGAGCAGTACTTC. Its protein product is CASSLMSGPNEQYF. The whole variable domain, filled in from reference TRBV7-9 and TRBJ2-7, reads DTGVSQNPRHKITKRGQNVTFRCDPISEHNRLYWYRQTLGQGPEFLTYFQNEAQLEKSRLLSDRFSAERPKGSFSTLEIQRTEQGDSAMYLCASSLMSGPNEQYFGPGTRLTVT.

The CDR3, as DNA: TGTGCCATCAGCTCCGGGACTCCCACAGATACGCAGTATTTT. This gives the protein CAISSGTPTDTQYF. V and J are TRBV10-3 and TRBJ2-3; D is perhaps TRBD2 (6 bases). Germline V gene sequence: CDR1 ENHRY, CDR2 SYGVKD. The germline V and J ends were trimmed by 6 bases and 2 bases, with 12 bases remaining between them. CDR3 length: 14 amino acids.

The J gene is TRBJ2-3, the V gene TRBV28; 9 bases are a match to TRBD2. This CDR3 spans 15 amino acids. Trimming cost V 3 bases and J 2 bases; bases outside gene matches: 3. CDR1 is MDHEN, CDR2 SYDVKM, per germline. Here the CDR3 reads CASSFGGRVTDTQYF. Written as DNA, the CDR3 is TGTGCCAGCAGTTTTGGCGGGAGGGTCACAGATACGCAGTATTTT.